This T cell receptor (beta chain) was sequenced for a study of T cell repertoires in cytomegalovirus infection. Study in general: Alongside well-studied HLA-B-restricted CMV epitopes, recently identified HLA-C-restricted CMV epitopes were also used. Study-wide results and caveats: HLA-C-restricted, CMV-specific TCR beta clonotypes were dominant ex vivo.

Concerning this clonotype: Its matching antigen is unknown.

TCRdb reprocessed the reads with MiXCR, giving one entry per CDR3 protein. The table has about 770,000 distinct CDR3 sequences, 25% to 30% seen once. Trimming took 8 bases from V and 5 from J, leaving 16 bases between them. This CDR3 is built from 14 residues. Germline V gives CDR1 MNHEY, CDR2 SVGEGT. This TCR came from a human donor in good health (CMV status not recorded). Some clones in this sample may be carry-over from other donors' samples. The sequences come from cultured CD8+ T cells from PBMCs, collected from culture after CMV antigen stimulation. The V and J genes are TRBV6-2 or TRBV6-3 and TRBJ1-5; TRBD1 is a possible D gene (6 bases). CDR3 sequence reads: CASDERGVHQPQHF. CDR3 bases: TGTGCCAGCGATGAAAGGGGGGTGCATCAGCCCCAGCATTTT.